This TCR beta chain emerged from a study of T cell changes during pregnancy in multiple sclerosis. Method: immunoSEQ multiplex PCR; TCRdb's copy keeps in-frame clones and lacks some. The table lists under 75,000 clones, around 90% of them singletons. The input for sequencing was CD4+ T cells from peripheral blood mononuclear cells, taken after pregnancy. The TCR was taken from a female donor with multiple sclerosis, enrolled in a pregnancy study.

CDR3 sequence: CASSHRAGGTNEKLFF. Written as DNA, the CDR3 is TGTGCCAGCAGTCACAGGGCAGGGGGAACTAATGAAAAACTGTTTTTT. This chain links TRBV5-5 with TRBJ1-4; 7 bases align to TRBD1. Germline-derived CDR1 and CDR2 are SGHKS and YYEKEE (reference sequence). V trimming: 5 bases; J trimming: 1 base; junction bases outside the gene matches: 8. This CDR3 contains 16 residues.